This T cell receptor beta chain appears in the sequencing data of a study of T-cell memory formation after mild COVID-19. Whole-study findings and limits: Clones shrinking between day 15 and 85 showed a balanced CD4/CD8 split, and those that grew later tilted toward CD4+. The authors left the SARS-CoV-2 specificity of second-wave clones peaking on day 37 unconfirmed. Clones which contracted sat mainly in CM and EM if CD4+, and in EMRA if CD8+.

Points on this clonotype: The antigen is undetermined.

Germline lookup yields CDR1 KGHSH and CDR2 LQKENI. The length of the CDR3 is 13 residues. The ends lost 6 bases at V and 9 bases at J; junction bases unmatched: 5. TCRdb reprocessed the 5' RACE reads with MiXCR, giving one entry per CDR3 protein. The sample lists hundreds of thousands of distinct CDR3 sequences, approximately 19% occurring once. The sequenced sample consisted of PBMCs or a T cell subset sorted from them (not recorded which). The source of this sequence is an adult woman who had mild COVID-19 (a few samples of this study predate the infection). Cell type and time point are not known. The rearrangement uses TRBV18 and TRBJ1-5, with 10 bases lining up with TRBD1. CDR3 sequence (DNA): TGTGCCAGCTCGGGGACAGGGGACGGGCCCCAGCATTTT. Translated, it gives CASSGTGDGPQHF.